The 20 T cell receptor beta chains presented below share a single source sample, sequenced in a study of Ad26.COV2.S vaccination and SARS-CoV-2 variants. TCRdb's copy holds only in-frame clones and misses some; the assay was immunoSEQ multiplex PCR. The data hold 450,000 to 550,000 clones, with 80% to 90% observed a single time. Treatment: roughly 18 received Ad26.COV2.S at low or high dose, single or two shots; about 5 received placebo; per-sample allocation not given. The study sampled participants on day 63 after the first vaccine or placebo injection. The sequencing used peripheral blood, collected in a trial of Ad26.COV2.S vaccine versus placebo. The receptors derive from a person aged 18-65 years who received the Ad26.COV2.S COVID-19 vaccine or a placebo.

The CDR3 protein is CASSPEPIGWDPPDEQYF. The CDR3 DNA reads TGTGCCAGCAGCCCCGAGCCAATAGGGTGGGACCCCCCCGACGAGCAGTACTTC. This chain joins TRBV3-1 (or the pseudogene TRBV3-2) and TRBJ2-7; D may be TRBD1 or TRBD2 (5 bases each). Germline CDR1 and CDR2: LGHDT and YNNKEL (reference sequence). The CDR3 is 18 residues long. Trimming stripped 4 bases from V and 5 bases from J, with 27 bases between.

V is TRBV6-5 and J is TRBJ1-1; TRBD1 aligns across 10 bases. The CDR3 runs 16 residues. Per the germline V gene, CDR1 is MNHEY and CDR2 is SVGAGI. J lost 6 bases, V lost 0 bases, and 7 bases had no gene match. For the CDR3, the DNA is TGTGCCAGCAGTTACTCGATGGGACAGGGGTTATCTGAAGCTTTCTTT. It yields the protein CASSYSMGQGLSEAFF.

The rearrangement joins TRBV4-3 to TRBJ2-3; 9 bases are a match to TRBD2. Germline CDR1 LGHNA, CDR2 YSLEER. CDR3 size: 16 residues. V lost 5 bases and J lost 0; bases outside the gene matches: 6. The CDR3 DNA is TGCGCCAGCAGCAGATTAAGCGGGGGGAGCACAGATACGCAGTATTTT. Translated: CASSRLSGGSTDTQYF.

The rearrangement joins TRBV30 to TRBJ2-7; 8 bases are a match to TRBD2. The CDR3 contains 13 residues. V trimming: 8 bases; J trimming: 3 bases; junction bases outside the gene matches: 9. CDR1 and CDR2 from the germline V gene are GTSNPN and SVGIG (reference sequence). For the CDR3, the DNA is TGTGCCCCCTTGCGGGAGGACCACTACGAGCAGTACTTC. Translated, it gives CAPLREDHYEQYF.

The chain recombines TRBV5-1 with TRBJ2-2; D is perhaps TRBD2 (6 bases). V gave up 0 bases and J gave up 6 bases, with 9 bases separating them. This CDR3 comprises 14 residues. Germline V gene sequence: CDR1 SGHRS, CDR2 YFSETQ. CDR3 coding DNA: TGCGCCAGCAGCTTGGTGGGGGGAGCCGGGGAGCTGTTTTTT. As protein: CASSLVGGAGELFF.

The V and J genes are TRBV11-2 and TRBJ1-1; TRBD1 matches at 8 bases. Germline assignment: CDR1 SGHAT and CDR2 FQNNGV. V shed 1 base and J 10 bases; nucleotides not matched to a gene: 11. The CDR3 extends over 15 amino acids. Here the CDR3 DNA reads TGTGCCAGCAGCTTAGCCGGACAGGGCGGTTTGCGAGCTTTCTTT. It encodes CASSLAGQGGLRAFF.

The chain couples TRBV5-1 to TRBJ2-4; 8 bases map to TRBD2. The CDR3 consists of 14 residues. Germline loops: CDR1 SGHRS, CDR2 YFSETQ. Germline trimming cut 0 bases from V and 7 bases from J; bases unmatched to any gene: 3. The CDR3 DNA reads TGCGCCAGCAGCTTGGAACCGGGAGGGAACATTCAGTACTTC. Protein sequence: CASSLEPGGNIQYF.

This rearrangement joins TRBV3-1 (or the pseudogene TRBV3-2) to TRBJ2-1; D unclear. The CDR3 covers 13 residues. The germline V gene has CDR1 LGHDT and CDR2 YNNKEL (reference sequence). V lost 7 bases, J lost 6 bases, and 13 bases lay in between. The DNA of the CDR3 is TGTGCCAGCAAGGAGCAGGTTGGCAATGAGCAGTTCTTC. Translated: CASKEQVGNEQFF.

Comments on this clone: This may come from a read error, since a much larger clone is one base off. The sample has other DNA sequences that encode this CDR3 too. The J gene is TRBJ1-2, the V gene TRBV19, with 8 bases fitting TRBD1. The CDR3 has 18 amino acids. Germline loops: CDR1 LNHDA, CDR2 SQIVND (reference sequence). Here the CDR3 reads CASSATGTGVFTNYGYTF. The CDR3, as DNA: TGTGCCAGTAGCGCCACGGGGACAGGCGTTTTCACTAACTATGGCTACACTTTC.

This chain uses TRBV18 with TRBJ1-5; D is unresolved. V was trimmed by 1 base and J by 3 bases, leaving 10 bases between them. Germline V CDR1 and CDR2: KGHSH, LQKENI. The CDR3 spans 15 residues. The CDR3 protein is CASSPQGKLNQPQHF. The CDR3 DNA reads TGTGCCAGCTCACCACAGGGCAAGCTCAATCAGCCCCAGCATTTT.

This clone was seen once. This sequence joins TRBV6-5 and TRBJ1-5; 10 bases are a match to TRBD1. Per the germline V gene, CDR1 is MNHEY and CDR2 is SVGAGI. V trimming: 6 bases; J trimming: 4 bases; junction bases outside the gene matches: 6. This CDR3 is 15 amino acids long. The CDR3 coding sequence is TGTGCCAGCAGCAGGGACAGGGGCGCTAATCAGCCCCAGCATTTT. Its protein product is CASSRDRGANQPQHF.

The chain joins TRBV20-1 to TRBJ2-5; D is perhaps TRBD2 (6 bases). The CDR3 sequence is 13 residues long. Germline V CDR1 and CDR2: DFQATT, SNEGSKA (reference sequence). V dropped 3 bases and J dropped 5 bases, with 13 bases sitting between them. CDR3 amino acids: CSASAGPGETQYF. CDR3 sequence (DNA): TGCAGTGCTAGTGCGGGACCGGGGGAGACCCAGTACTTC.

The rearrangement joins TRBV29-1 to TRBJ2-7; maybe TRBD2 (5 bases). The CDR3 has 14 amino acids. Looked up from germline, CDR1 is SQVTM and CDR2 is ANQGSEA. Between the trimmed V and J ends, which lost 6 bases and 4 bases, there was a span of 19 bases. CDR3 sequence reads: CSVHTSGFGYEQYF. As DNA, the CDR3 is TGCAGCGTCCATACCTCGGGGTTTGGGTACGAGCAGTACTTC.

The V call is TRBV19, the J call TRBJ1-6; 9 positions agree with TRBD1. The CDR3 runs to 15 residues. Unmatched junction bases numbered 5, after V lost 6 bases and J lost 5 bases. Germline values: CDR1 LNHDA, CDR2 SQIVND (reference sequence). The CDR3 spells CASSMGQGNNSPLHF. In DNA form, the CDR3 reads TGTGCCAGTAGCATGGGACAGGGAAATAATTCACCCCTCCACTTT.

This clone was detected only once. The CDR3 region has the DNA TGTGCCAGTAGTGACCTCGTAGGGAGAGCTGGGGCCAACGTCCTGACTTTC. Translated, it gives CASSDLVGRAGANVLTF. The chain links TRBV19 to TRBJ2-6; TRBD2 is a possible D gene (5 bases). Looked up from germline, CDR1 is LNHDA and CDR2 is SQIVND (reference sequence). The CDR3 is 17 amino acids. V was trimmed by 5 bases and J by 2 bases, leaving 16 bases between them.

The chain uses TRBV30 and TRBJ1-2, with D possibly matching TRBD1 (5 bases). The V end lost 2 bases, the J end lost 0 bases, and 13 bases lay between the germline ends. There are 15 residues in the CDR3. Germline CDR1 is GTSNPN and CDR2 is SVGIG (reference sequence). The CDR3 sequence: CAWSPTWTTNYGYTF. The CDR3 DNA reads as TGTGCCTGGAGTCCGACTTGGACAACTAACTATGGCTACACCTTC.

This chain connects TRBV7-2 to TRBJ1-6; 9 nucleotides align to TRBD1. Looked up from germline, CDR1 is SGHTA and CDR2 is FQGNSA. V trimming: 6 bases; J trimming: 11 bases; junction bases outside the gene matches: 11. CDR3 length: 15 residues. The CDR3 nucleotides read TGTGCCAGCAGGTACACTACAGGGGGCAAAACACCCCTCCACTTT. Its translation: CASRYTTGGKTPLHF.

The gene calls are TRBV9 and TRBJ2-3; D is perhaps TRBD1 (6 bases). CDR1 SGDLS and CDR2 YYNGEE come from the germline V gene. The CDR3 extends over 14 amino acids. V was pared by 4 bases and J by 4 bases, with 13 bases between. The CDR3 loop reads CASSSGARPDTQYF. In DNA form, the CDR3 reads TGTGCCAGCAGCTCAGGGGCCCGTCCAGATACGCAGTATTTT. Full variable domain (missing parts from reference TRBV9 and TRBJ2-3): DSGVTQTPKHLITATGQRVTLRCSPRSGDLSVYWYQQSLDQGLQFLIQYYNGEERAKGNILERFSAQQFPDLHSELNLSSLELGDSALYFCASSSGARPDTQYFGPGTRLTVL.

This chain uses TRBV6-2 or TRBV6-3 with TRBJ2-1, with 10 bases fitting TRBD2. Germline CDR1 reads MNHEY; CDR2 reads SVGEGT. J was trimmed by 6 bases and V by 2 bases; bases with no gene match: 4. The CDR3 length is 15 residues. CDR3 DNA sequence: TGTGCCAGCAGTTACCGCAGCGGGGGGGGCAATGAGCAGTTCTTC. Translated, it gives CASSYRSGGGNEQFF.

J is TRBJ2-3 and V is TRBV19; no clear D. The CDR3 covers 11 residues. V lost 6 bases and J lost 2, with 3 bases in between. Germline CDR1 is LNHDA and CDR2 is SQIVND (reference sequence). DNA of the CDR3: TGTGCCAGTAGGGCCACAGATACGCAGTATTTT. It yields the protein CASRATDTQYF.